This entry lists 7 T cell receptor beta chains sequenced from one sample in a study of CD8 T cells in ankylosing spondylitis. TCRdb analysed the 5' RACE reads with MiXCR anew, one entry per CDR3 protein. The sample lists more than 300,000 distinct CDR3 sequences, 9.5% to 13% seen once, with 9.1% in the top ten. Sequencing input: blood, either unsorted or a sorted T cell fraction (not recorded which). The receptors originated from a female donor with ankylosing spondylitis or in good health (not recorded which).

With respect to this clonotype: This clone may be a read error of a much larger clone one base away. The chain couples TRBV20-1 to TRBJ2-1; tentatively, D is TRBD2 (5 bases). The CDR3 contains 13 residues. Germline V gives CDR1 DFQATT, CDR2 SNEGSKA (reference sequence). This chain's CDR3 is CSAGSSGRLEQLF. In DNA form, the CDR3 reads TGCAGTGCTGGCTCGAGCGGCAGGCTAGAGCAGCTCTTC.

This clonotype has just a few counts. V is TRBV12-3 or TRBV12-4 and J is TRBJ2-2; the match to TRBD2 covers 7 bases. The CDR3 runs 15 residues. The trim removed 6 bases at V and 6 bases at J, leaving 10 bases unmatched. The CDR3 here is CASRRVGGSPGELFF. The DNA of the CDR3 is TGTGCCAGCAGGAGAGTAGGCGGGAGCCCCGGGGAGCTGTTTTTT.

This clonotype was seen ten or more times. The chain joins TRBV5-1 to TRBJ2-2, with 7 positions matching TRBD1. The CDR3 is 14 residues long. Germline V gene lookup returns CDR1 SGHRS and CDR2 YFSETQ. V was clipped by 7 bases and J by 7 bases; unmatched bases: 10. CDR3 DNA: TGCGCCAGCGCCCGGGACAGCTCAAACGGGGAGCTGTTTTTT. This gives the protein CASARDSSNGELFF.

This clonotype appeared many times. The chain joins TRBV5-1 to TRBJ1-1; no clear D. Germline V lookup: CDR1 SGHRS, CDR2 YFSETQ. V gave up 4 bases and J gave up 4 bases, with 20 bases separating them. This CDR3 contains 16 residues. The CDR3 here is CASSPSPGRGSTEAFF. CDR3 nucleotide sequence: TGCGCCAGCAGCCCCTCCCCGGGCCGCGGGAGCACTGAAGCTTTCTTT. Together with reference TRBV5-1 and TRBJ1-1, the CDR3 gives the full variable domain: KAGVTQTPRYLIKTRGQQVTLSCSPISGHRSVSWYQQTPGQGLQFLFEYFSETQRNKGNFPGRFSGRQFSNSRSEMNVSTLELGDSALYLCASSPSPGRGSTEAFFGQGTRLTVV.

The chain recombines TRBV20-1 with TRBJ1-2, with 7 bases lining up with TRBD1. This CDR3 has 15 residues. Trimming removed 0 bases from V and 3 bases from J; junction bases left unmatched: 7. Germline values: CDR1 DFQATT, CDR2 SNEGSKA (reference sequence). In DNA form, the CDR3 reads TGCAGTGCTAGAGATTTTTTCGACAGGGACTATGGCTACACCTTC. Translating gives CSARDFFDRDYGYTF.

This clonotype was found many times. The genes are TRBV20-1 and TRBJ2-2, with 8 bases fitting TRBD1. CDR1 is DFQATT and CDR2 is SNEGSKA in the germline V gene (reference sequence). CDR3 length: 13 amino acids. V shed 2 bases and J 6 bases; nucleotides not matched to a gene: 2. The CDR3 nucleotides are TGCAGTGCTAGAAGACAGGGGCCCGGGGAGCTGTTTTTT. This codes for CSARRQGPGELFF.

This chain links TRBV20-1 with TRBJ1-5; possibly TRBD1 for D (6 bases). The CDR3 extends over 16 amino acids. Germline V gene sequence: CDR1 DFQATT, CDR2 SNEGSKA (reference sequence). V lost 2 bases to trimming and J lost 1 base, with 15 bases between them. The CDR3, as DNA: TGCAGTGCTAGATTTGGGGGGGCGCTGAGCAATCAGCCCCAGCATTTT. Its protein is CSARFGGALSNQPQHF.